This TCR beta chain was captured by sequencing in a study of blood T cell repertoires in COVID-19. The germline gives CDR1 MNHEY, CDR2 SMNVEV (reference sequence). The CDR3 sequence is 13 residues long. Trimming removed 2 bases at V and 7 bases at J, with 9 bases between. This clone is a singleton in its sample. The repertoire was sequenced with immunoSEQ multiplex PCR; TCRdb's copy has only in-frame clones and lacks some. The repertoire consists of 210,000 or so clones, with approximately 80% occurring once and the leading ten covering 10%. V is TRBV27 and J is TRBJ2-1; possibly TRBD1 for D (5 bases). This receptor was obtained from an elderly woman with acute or convalescent COVID-19. Specimen: peripheral blood. The chain's CDR3 is CASSLQGYNEQFF. CDR3 bases: TGTGCCAGCAGTTTACAGGGATATAATGAGCAGTTCTTC.